The present T cell receptor beta chain was sequenced within a study of blood T cell repertoires in COVID-19. Sequencing was performed with immunoSEQ multiplex PCR; in TCRdb, only in-frame clones are kept and a portion is missing. Of 160,000 or so clones detected, roughly nine tenths appear once; the ten largest clones hold approximately 2.3%. Germline V lookup: CDR1 SGHDT, CDR2 YYEEEE. This CDR3 comprises 16 residues. The junction had 5 bases not matched to a gene; V was cut back by 2 bases and J by 4 bases. The source of this sequence is a woman between 65 and 79 years old with acute or convalescent COVID-19. The chain joins TRBV5-6 to TRBJ2-3; 12 nucleotides align to TRBD2. Sequences were obtained from peripheral blood. For the CDR3, the DNA is TGTGCCAGCAGCTTCGGACTAGCGGGGACTTCAGATACGCAGTATTTT. Residues: CASSFGLAGTSDTQYF.